This TCR beta chain was found in a study of low-dose radiotherapy and immunotherapy resistance in tumors. Study-level information: The study gave Cohort 2 1 Gy per fraction every two weeks, totaling 13 Gy over 26 weeks. Intravenous ipilimumab 1 mg/kg every six weeks was given with nivolumab 240 mg every two weeks.

Time point in this sample: before trial treatment. The treatment that donors received included nivolumab, ipilimumab, aspirin, low-dose cyclophosphamide and low-dose radiotherapy. TRAV- and TRBV-specific primers, spanning alpha and beta chains, primed first-strand cDNA. With a V-primer adapter and a constant-region primer, TCRs were amplified for 20 to 25 PCR cycles. Amplification (by in vitro transcription) was performed on isolated mRNA. TCRdb fed the reads into MiXCR, producing one record per CDR3 protein. The sample contains 70,000 to 95,000 distinct CDR3 sequences, roughly 19% of which appear only once. This clonotype has ten or more counts. The CDR3 runs 14 residues. Trimming pared 2 bases from V and 5 bases from J, leaving 9 bases between. Germline CDR1 is MNHEY and CDR2 is SVGAGI.

The chain combines TRBV6-5 with TRBJ2-2; no clear D gene. This sequence was found in a male donor with prostate cancer. Sequenced here: PBMCs, sampled before treatment. CDR3 sequence (DNA): TGTGCCAGCAGTTACGTTTCGGAGACCGGGGAGCTGTTTTTT. It codes for CASSYVSETGELFF.